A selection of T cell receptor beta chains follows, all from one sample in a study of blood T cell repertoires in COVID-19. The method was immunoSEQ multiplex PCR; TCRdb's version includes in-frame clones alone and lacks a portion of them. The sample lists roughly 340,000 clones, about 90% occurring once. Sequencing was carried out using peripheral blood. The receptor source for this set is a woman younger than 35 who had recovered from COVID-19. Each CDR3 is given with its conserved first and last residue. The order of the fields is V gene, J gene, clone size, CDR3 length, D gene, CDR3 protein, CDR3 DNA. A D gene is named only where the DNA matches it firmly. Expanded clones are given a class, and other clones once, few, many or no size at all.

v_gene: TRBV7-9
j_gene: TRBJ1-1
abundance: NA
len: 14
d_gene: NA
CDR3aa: CASSAEARGTEAFF
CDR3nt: TGTGCCAGCAGCGCCGAAGCGAGGGGGACTGAAGCTTTCTTT

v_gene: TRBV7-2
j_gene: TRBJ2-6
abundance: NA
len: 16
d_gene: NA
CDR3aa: CASSLDGSSGANVLTF
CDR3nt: TGTGCCAGCAGCTTAGATGGCAGCTCTGGGGCCAACGTCCTGACTTTC

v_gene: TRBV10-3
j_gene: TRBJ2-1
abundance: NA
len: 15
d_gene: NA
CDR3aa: CAISKTAPPAHEQFF
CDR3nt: TGTGCCATCAGTAAGACAGCCCCCCCAGCCCATGAGCAGTTCTTC

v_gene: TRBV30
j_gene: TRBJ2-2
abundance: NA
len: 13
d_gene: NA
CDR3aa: CACGTFNTGELFF
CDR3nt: TGTGCCTGCGGGACTTTCAACACCGGGGAGCTGTTTTTT

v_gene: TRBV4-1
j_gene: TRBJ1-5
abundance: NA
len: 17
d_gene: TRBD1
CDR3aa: CASSQEAGTAYRQPQHF
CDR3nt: TGCGCCAGCAGCCAAGAAGCCGGGACAGCCTATCGCCAGCCCCAGCATTTT

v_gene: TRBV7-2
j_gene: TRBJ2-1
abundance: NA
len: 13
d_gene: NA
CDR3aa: CASSTPTSREQFF
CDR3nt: TGTGCCAGCAGCACCCCGACTAGTCGTGAGCAGTTCTTC

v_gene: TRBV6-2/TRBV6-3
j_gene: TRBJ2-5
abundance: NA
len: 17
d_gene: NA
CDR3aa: CASSYWTDINHEETQYF
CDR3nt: TGTGCCAGCAGTTACTGGACAGATATTAACCACGAAGAGACCCAGTACTTC

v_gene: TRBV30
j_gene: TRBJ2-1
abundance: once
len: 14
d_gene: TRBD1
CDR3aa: CAWSRRGLSNEQFF
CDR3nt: TGTGCCTGGAGTCGCAGGGGGCTCAGCAATGAGCAGTTCTTC

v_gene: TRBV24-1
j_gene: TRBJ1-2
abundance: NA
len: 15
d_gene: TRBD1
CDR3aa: CATSDRDRGLGGYTF
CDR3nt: TGTGCCACCAGTGATAGGGACAGGGGATTGGGTGGCTACACCTTC

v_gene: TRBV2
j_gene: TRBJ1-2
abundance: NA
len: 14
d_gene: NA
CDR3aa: CASFLDGQSYGYTF
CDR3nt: TGTGCCAGCTTCCTAGACGGACAAAGTTATGGCTACACCTTC

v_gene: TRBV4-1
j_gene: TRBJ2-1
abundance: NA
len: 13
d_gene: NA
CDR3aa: CASSQAGINEQFF
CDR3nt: TGCGCCAGCAGCCAAGCGGGAATCAATGAGCAGTTCTTC

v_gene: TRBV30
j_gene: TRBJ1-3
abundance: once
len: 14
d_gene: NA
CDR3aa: CAWVTASSGNTIYF
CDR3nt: TGTGCCTGGGTGACAGCGAGCTCTGGAAACACCATATATTTT

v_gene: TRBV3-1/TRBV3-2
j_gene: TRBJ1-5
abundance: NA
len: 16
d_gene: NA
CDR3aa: CASSQDHGGARQPQHF
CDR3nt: TGTGCCAGCAGCCAAGACCACGGGGGGGCGCGCCAGCCCCAGCATTTT

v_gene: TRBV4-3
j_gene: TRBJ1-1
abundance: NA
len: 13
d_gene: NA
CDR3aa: CASSLRGTTEAFF
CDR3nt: TGCGCCAGCAGCCTCCGCGGGACCACTGAAGCTTTCTTT

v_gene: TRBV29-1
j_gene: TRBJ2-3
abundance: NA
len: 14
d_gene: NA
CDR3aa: CSVAVADDTDTQYF
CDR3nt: TGCAGCGTTGCGGTAGCGGACGACACAGATACGCAGTATTTT

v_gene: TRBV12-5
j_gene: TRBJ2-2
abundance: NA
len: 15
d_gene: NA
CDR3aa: CASGQGMFDTGELFF
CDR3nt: TGTGCTAGTGGCCAGGGGATGTTTGACACCGGGGAGCTGTTTTTT

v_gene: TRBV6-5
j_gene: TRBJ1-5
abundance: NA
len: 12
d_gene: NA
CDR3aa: CASSPRGQPQHF
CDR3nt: TGTGCCAGCAGTCCCCGGGGTCAGCCCCAGCATTTT

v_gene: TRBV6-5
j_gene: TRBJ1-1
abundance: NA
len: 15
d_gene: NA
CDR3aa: CASRAPGHLNTEAFF
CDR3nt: TGTGCCAGCAGAGCCCCGGGACATTTGAACACTGAAGCTTTCTTT

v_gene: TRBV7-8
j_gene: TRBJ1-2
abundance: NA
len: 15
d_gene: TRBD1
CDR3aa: CASSRTGPWDDGYTF
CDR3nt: TGTGCCAGCAGCCGGACAGGCCCATGGGATGATGGCTACACCTTC

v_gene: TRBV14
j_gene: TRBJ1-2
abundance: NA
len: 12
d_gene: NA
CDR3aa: CASSHAPYGYTF
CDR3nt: TGTGCCAGCAGCCACGCGCCTTATGGCTACACCTTC

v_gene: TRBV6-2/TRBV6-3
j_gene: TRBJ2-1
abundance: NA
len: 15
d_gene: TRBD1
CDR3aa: CASSSRRGLYNEQFF
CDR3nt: TGTGCCAGCAGTTCTCGAAGGGGGCTCTACAATGAGCAGTTCTTC

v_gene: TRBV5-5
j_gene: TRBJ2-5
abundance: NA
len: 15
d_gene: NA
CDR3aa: CASGRAGGYIETQYF
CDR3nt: TGTGCCAGCGGCCGGGCAGGAGGATACATAGAGACCCAGTACTTC

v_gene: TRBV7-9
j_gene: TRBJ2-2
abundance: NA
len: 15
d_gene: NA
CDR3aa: CSDPASVPHTGELFF
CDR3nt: TGCAGTGACCCTGCTAGCGTGCCTCACACCGGGGAGCTGTTTTTT

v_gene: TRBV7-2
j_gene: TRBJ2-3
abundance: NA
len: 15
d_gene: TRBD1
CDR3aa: CASSSRDRSTDTQYF
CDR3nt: TGTGCCAGCAGCTCCAGGGACAGAAGCACAGATACGCAGTATTTT

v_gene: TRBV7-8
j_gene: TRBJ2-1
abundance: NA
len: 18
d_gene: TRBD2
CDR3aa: CASSLGQGTSGPYNEQFF
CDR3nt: TGTGCCAGCAGCTTAGGACAGGGGACTAGCGGACCCTACAATGAGCAGTTCTTC

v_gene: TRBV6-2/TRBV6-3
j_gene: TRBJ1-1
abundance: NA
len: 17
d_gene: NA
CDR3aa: CASSYFLGGPRNTEAFF
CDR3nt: TGTGCCAGCAGTTACTTTCTTGGGGGCCCTAGGAACACTGAAGCTTTCTTT

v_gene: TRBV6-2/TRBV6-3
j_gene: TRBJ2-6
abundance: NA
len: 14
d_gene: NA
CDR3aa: CASSYSSGANVLTF
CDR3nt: TGTGCCAGCAGTTATTCTTCTGGGGCCAACGTCCTGACTTTC

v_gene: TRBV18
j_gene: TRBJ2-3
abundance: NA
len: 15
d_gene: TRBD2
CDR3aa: CASSPASGAEDTQYF
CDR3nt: TGTGCCAGCTCACCCGCTAGCGGGGCCGAAGATACGCAGTATTTT

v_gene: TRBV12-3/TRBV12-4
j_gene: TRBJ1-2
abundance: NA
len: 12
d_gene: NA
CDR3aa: CASSFMRYGYTF
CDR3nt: TGTGCCAGCAGTTTTATGCGATATGGCTACACCTTC

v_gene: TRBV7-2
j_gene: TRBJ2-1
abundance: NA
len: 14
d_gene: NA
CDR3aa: CASSLASGTEEQFF
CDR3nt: TGTGCCAGCAGCTTAGCGTCCGGTACGGAGGAGCAGTTCTTC

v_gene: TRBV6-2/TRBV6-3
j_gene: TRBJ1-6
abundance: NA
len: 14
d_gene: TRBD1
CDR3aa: CASSIRDRGSPLHF
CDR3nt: TGTGCCAGCAGCATCCGGGACAGGGGCTCACCCCTCCACTTT

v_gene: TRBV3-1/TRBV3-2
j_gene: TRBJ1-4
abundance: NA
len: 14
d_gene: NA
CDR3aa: CASSQASRREKLFF
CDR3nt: TGTGCCAGCAGCCAAGCGAGTCGCAGGGAAAAACTGTTTTTT

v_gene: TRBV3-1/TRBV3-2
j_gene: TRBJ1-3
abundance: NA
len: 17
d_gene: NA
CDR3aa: CASSLMLTAPSGNTIYF
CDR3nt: TGTGCCAGCAGCCTAATGTTGACAGCACCGTCTGGAAACACCATATATTTT

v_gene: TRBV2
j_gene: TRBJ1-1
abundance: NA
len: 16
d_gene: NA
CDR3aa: CASSVLRSSSGTEAFF
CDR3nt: TGTGCCAGCAGTGTGTTACGAAGTAGTTCGGGCACTGAAGCTTTCTTT

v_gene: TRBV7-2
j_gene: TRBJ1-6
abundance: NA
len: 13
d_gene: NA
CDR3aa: CASGTSPNSPLHF
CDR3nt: TGTGCCAGCGGCACAAGTCCCAATTCACCCCTCCACTTT

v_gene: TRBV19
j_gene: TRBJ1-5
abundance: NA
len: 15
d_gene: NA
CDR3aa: CASSPINYSNQPQHF
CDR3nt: TGTGCCAGTAGTCCAATCAACTATAGCAATCAGCCCCAGCATTTT